Each of the 9 T cell receptor beta chains below was sequenced from the same sample in a study of T cell responses to AZD1222 COVID-19 vaccine. The repertoire was sequenced with immunoSEQ multiplex PCR; TCRdb's copy has only in-frame clones and lacks some. Of 100,000 to 150,000 clones listed, roughly nine tenths are singletons. The starting material was peripheral blood, obtained on day 0 of AZD1222 vaccination. The origin of the receptors is an adult in good health.

The CDR3 bases are TGTGCCAGCAGCTTAAGTGGGGGTTCGGGGCTCGAGCAGTACTTC. This encodes CASSLSGGSGLEQYF. The chain uses TRBV11-2 and TRBJ2-7; D might be TRBD1 or TRBD2, each matching 5 bases. The germline V gene has CDR1 SGHAT and CDR2 FQNNGV. V lost 2 bases and J lost 6, with 17 bases in between. The CDR3 is 15 amino acids.

The rearrangement uses TRBV27 and TRBJ2-1, with 9 bases aligning to TRBD2. Germline-derived CDR1 and CDR2 are MNHEY and SMNVEV (reference sequence). The CDR3 spans 16 residues. Trimming took 7 bases from V and 4 from J; bases not matched to a gene: 11. Here the CDR3 reads CASIPLAGQVYNEQFF. The CDR3 DNA sequence: TGTGCCAGCATCCCCCTAGCGGGGCAGGTTTACAATGAGCAGTTCTTC.

This chain uses TRBV2 with TRBJ2-7; TRBD1 is a possible D gene (7 bases). Germline values: CDR1 SNHLY, CDR2 FYNNEI. The CDR3 runs 14 residues. Trimming left V 7 bases short and J 0 bases short, with 13 bases between. Here the CDR3 DNA reads TGTGCCAGCAACACCCAGGGGGGCTCCTACGAGCAGTACTTC. This sequence encodes CASNTQGGSYEQYF.

This chain links TRBV9 with TRBJ1-2; D might be TRBD1 (5 bases). In germline, CDR1 is SGDLS, CDR2 YYNGEE. CDR3 length: 11 amino acids. V gave up 9 bases and J gave up 4 bases, with 10 bases separating them. The CDR3 coding sequence is TGTGCCAAACCGCAGGGCTATGGCTACACCTTC. This gives the protein CAKPQGYGYTF. Using reference TRBV9 and TRBJ1-2 for the parts outside the CDR3, the full variable domain is DSGVTQTPKHLITATGQRVTLRCSPRSGDLSVYWYQQSLDQGLQFLIQYYNGEERAKGNILERFSAQQFPDLHSELNLSSLELGDSALYFCAKPQGYGYTFGSGTRLTVV.

The chain employs TRBV10-3 and TRBJ1-1; D is perhaps TRBD1 (6 bases). Germline CDR1 and CDR2: ENHRY and SYGVKD. This CDR3 has 14 amino acids. V was trimmed by 7 bases and J by 4 bases, leaving 16 bases between them. The CDR3 nucleotides read TGTGCCATCACGAATACGGACAGCCCCACTGAAGCTTTCTTT. Translated: CAITNTDSPTEAFF.

The rearrangement uses TRBV20-1 and TRBJ1-1; the D gene is possibly TRBD1 (5 bases). Trimming took off 7 bases at V and 8 bases at J, with 14 bases between the two ends. The germline V gene encodes CDR1 DFQATT and CDR2 SNEGSKA (reference sequence). The CDR3 is made up of 11 amino acids. The CDR3, as DNA: TGCAGTGTGGGGCGGCAGACGGAAGCTTTCTTT. Its protein product is CSVGRQTEAFF.

The V call is TRBV5-6, the J call TRBJ1-6; D not certain. CDR1 is SGHDT, CDR2 YYEEEE, per germline. The length of the CDR3 is 13 residues. Between the trimmed V and J ends, which lost 3 bases and 7 bases, there was a span of 8 bases. DNA for the CDR3: TGTGCCAGCAGCTCAAGACCCAATTCACCCCTCCACTTT. Translation: CASSSRPNSPLHF. Complete variable domain (other parts from reference TRBV5-6 and TRBJ1-6): DAGVTQSPTHLIKTRGQQVTLRCSPKSGHDTVSWYQQALGQGPQFIFQYYEEEERQRGNFPDRFSGHQFPNYSSELNVNALLLGDSALYLCASSSRPNSPLHFGNGTRLTVT.

The V gene is TRBV5-5, the J gene TRBJ1-1; D might be TRBD1 (5 bases). V was clipped by 4 bases and J by 0 bases, with 10 bases between them. The CDR3 consists of 14 residues. The germline V gene has CDR1 SGHKS and CDR2 YYEKEE (reference sequence). The CDR3 sequence is CASSLRQMNTEAFF. The CDR3 DNA is TGTGCCAGCAGCCTAAGACAGATGAACACTGAAGCTTTCTTT.

J is TRBJ1-2 and V is TRBV29-1; the D gene is possibly TRBD1 (6 bases). Germline CDR1 SQVTM, CDR2 ANQGSEA. V was pared by 6 bases and J by 7 bases, with 15 bases between. The CDR3 has 12 residues. Written as DNA, the CDR3 is TGCAGCGTGGATACAGGGTTCAGTGGCTACACCTTC. Translating gives CSVDTGFSGYTF.